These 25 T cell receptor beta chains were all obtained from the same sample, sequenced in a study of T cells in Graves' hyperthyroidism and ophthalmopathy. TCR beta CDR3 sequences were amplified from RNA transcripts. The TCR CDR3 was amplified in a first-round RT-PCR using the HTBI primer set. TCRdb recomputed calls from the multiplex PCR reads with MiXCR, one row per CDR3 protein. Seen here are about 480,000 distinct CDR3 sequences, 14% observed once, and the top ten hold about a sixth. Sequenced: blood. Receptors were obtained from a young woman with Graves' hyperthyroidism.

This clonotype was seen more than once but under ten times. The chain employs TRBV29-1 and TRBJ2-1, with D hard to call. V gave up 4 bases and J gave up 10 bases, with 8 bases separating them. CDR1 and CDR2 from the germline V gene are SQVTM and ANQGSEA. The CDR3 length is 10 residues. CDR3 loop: CSVAGGEQFF. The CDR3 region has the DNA TGCAGCGTTGCAGGCGGAGAGCAGTTCTTC.

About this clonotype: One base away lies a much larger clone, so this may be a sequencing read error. As DNA, the CDR3 is TGTGCCAGCAGCCGCCGGGACAGGGCCGCCTACAATGAGCAGTTCTTC. It encodes CASSRRDRAAYNEQFF. The V call is TRBV7-8, the J call TRBJ2-1; 9 bases align to TRBD1. Trimming at V came to 5 bases and at J to 2 bases, leaving 7 bases not matched to a gene. The CDR3 extends over 16 amino acids. Germline values: CDR1 SGHVS, CDR2 FQNEAQ.

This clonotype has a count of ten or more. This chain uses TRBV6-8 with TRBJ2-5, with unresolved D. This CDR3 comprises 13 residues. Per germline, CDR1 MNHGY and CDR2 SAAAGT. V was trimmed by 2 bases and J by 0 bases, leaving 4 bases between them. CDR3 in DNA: TGTGCCAGCAGTTACGGTTACCAAGAGACCCAGTACTTC. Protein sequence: CASSYGYQETQYF.

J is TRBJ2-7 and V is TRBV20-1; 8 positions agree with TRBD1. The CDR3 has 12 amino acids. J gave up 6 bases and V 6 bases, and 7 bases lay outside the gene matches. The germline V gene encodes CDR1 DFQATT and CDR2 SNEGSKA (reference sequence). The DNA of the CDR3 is TGCAGTGCCTATATCGACAGGGGCGAGCAGTACTTC. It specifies CSAYIDRGEQYF.

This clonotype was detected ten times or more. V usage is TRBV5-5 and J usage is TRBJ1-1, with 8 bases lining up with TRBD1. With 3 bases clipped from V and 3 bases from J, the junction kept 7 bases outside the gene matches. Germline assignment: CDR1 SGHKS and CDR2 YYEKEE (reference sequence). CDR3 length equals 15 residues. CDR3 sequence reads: CASSYTDRVYTEAFF. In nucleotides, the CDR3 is TGTGCCAGCAGCTATACGGACAGGGTCTACACTGAAGCTTTCTTT. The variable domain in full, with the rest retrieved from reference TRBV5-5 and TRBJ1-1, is DAGVTQSPTHLIKTRGQQVTLRCSPISGHKSVSWYQQVLGQGPQFIFQYYEKEERGRGNFPDRFSARQFPNYSSELNVNALLLGDSALYLCASSYTDRVYTEAFFGQGTRLTVV.

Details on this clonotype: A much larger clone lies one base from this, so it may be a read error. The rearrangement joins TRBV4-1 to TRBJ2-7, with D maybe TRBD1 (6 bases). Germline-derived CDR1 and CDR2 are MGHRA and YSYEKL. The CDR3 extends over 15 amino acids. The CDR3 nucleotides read TGCGCCAGCAGCCAAGAACAGGGCTTGCCCTGGGAGCAGCACGTC. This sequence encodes CASSQEQGLPWEQHV.

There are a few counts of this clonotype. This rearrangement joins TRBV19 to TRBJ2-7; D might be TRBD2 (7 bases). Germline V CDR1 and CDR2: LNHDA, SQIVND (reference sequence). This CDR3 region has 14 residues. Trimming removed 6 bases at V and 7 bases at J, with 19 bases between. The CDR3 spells CASRAGRGAWEQYF. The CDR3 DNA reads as TGTGCCAGTAGGGCCGGCCGGGGGGCGTGGGAGCAGTACTTC.

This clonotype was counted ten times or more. The CDR3 loop reads CAGQAGGPAEQFF. In DNA, the CDR3 is TGTGCCGGACAAGCGGGAGGGCCGGCTGAGCAGTTCTTC. The chain has TRBV30 and TRBJ2-1; the match to TRBD2 covers 10 bases. The V gene end was trimmed by 8 bases and the J gene end by 9 bases; junction bases not matched to a gene: 10. Looked up from germline, CDR1 is GTSNPN and CDR2 is SVGIG (reference sequence). CDR3 length: 13 residues.

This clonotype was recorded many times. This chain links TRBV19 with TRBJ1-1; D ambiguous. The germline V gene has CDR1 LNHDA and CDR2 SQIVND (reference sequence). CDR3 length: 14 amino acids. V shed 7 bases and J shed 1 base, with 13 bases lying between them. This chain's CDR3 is CASNEGPRNTEAFF. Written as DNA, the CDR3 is TGTGCCAGTAACGAAGGACCCAGGAACACTGAAGCTTTCTTT.

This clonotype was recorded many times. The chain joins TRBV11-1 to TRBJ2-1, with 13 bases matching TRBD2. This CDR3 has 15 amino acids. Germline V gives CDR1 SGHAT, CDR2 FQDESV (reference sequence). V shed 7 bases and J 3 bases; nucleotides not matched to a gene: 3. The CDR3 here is CASTRTSGSYNEQFF. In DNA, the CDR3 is TGTGCCAGCACCCGGACTAGCGGGAGCTACAATGAGCAGTTCTTC. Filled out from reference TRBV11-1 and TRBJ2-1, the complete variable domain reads EAEVAQSPRYKITEKSQAVAFWCDPISGHATLYWYRQILGQGPELLVQFQDESVVDDSQLPKDRFSAERLKGVDSTLKIQPAELGDSAMYLCASTRTSGSYNEQFFGPGTRLTVL.

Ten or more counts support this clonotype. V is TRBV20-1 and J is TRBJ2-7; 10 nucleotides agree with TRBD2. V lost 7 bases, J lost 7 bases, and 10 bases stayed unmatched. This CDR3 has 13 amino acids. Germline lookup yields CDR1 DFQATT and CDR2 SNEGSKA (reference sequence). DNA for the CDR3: TGCAGTGTTCTAGCGGGAGAGCTTTGGGAGCAGTACTTC. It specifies CSVLAGELWEQYF.

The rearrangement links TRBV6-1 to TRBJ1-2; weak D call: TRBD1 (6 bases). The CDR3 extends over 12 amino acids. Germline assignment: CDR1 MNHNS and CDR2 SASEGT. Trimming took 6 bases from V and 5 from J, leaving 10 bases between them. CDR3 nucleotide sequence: TGTGCCAGCAGCCCCGGACAGTATGGCTACACCTTC. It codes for CASSPGQYGYTF.

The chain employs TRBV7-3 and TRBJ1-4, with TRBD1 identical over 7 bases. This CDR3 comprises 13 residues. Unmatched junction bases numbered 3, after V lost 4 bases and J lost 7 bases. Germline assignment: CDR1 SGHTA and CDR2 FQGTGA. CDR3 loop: CASSSGTVEKLFF. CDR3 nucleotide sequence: TGTGCCAGCAGCTCCGGGACAGTTGAAAAACTGTTTTTT.

The chain's CDR3 is CASKAGVNTEAFF. CDR3 DNA sequence: TGCGCCAGCAAAGCGGGAGTGAACACTGAAGCTTTCTTT. The chain carries TRBV10-1 and TRBJ1-1; D remains ambiguous. Germline loops: CDR1 WNHNN, CDR2 SYGVQD (reference sequence). This CDR3 contains 13 residues. V was cut by 7 bases and J by 0 bases, with 9 bases left in between.

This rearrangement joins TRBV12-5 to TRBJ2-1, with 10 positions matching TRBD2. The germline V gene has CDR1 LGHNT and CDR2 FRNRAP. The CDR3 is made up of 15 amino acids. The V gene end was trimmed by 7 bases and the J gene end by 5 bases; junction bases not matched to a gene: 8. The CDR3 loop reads CASALGLATNNEQFF. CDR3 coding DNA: TGTGCTAGTGCCCTGGGACTAGCGACTAACAATGAGCAGTTCTTC. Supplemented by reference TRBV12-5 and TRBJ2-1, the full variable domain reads DARVTQTPRHKVTEMGQEVTMRCQPILGHNTVFWYRQTMMQGLELLAYFRNRAPLDDSGMPKDRFSAEMPDATLATLKIQPSEPRDSAVYFCASALGLATNNEQFFGPGTRLTVL.

The CDR3 DNA is TGCAGTGCTAGACCTGCCAGCAGAAGGGTTTCCTACGAGCAGTACTTC. It is translated as CSARPASRRVSYEQYF. V usage is TRBV20-1 and J usage is TRBJ2-7; unclear D gene. In germline, CDR1 is DFQATT, CDR2 SNEGSKA (reference sequence). Trimming left V 2 bases short and J 1 base short, with 18 bases between. The CDR3 has 16 residues.

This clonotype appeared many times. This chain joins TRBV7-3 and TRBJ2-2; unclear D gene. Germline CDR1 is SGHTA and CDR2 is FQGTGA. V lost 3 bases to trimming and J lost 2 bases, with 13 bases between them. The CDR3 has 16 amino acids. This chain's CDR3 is CASSLGWDSNTGELFF. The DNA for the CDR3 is TGTGCCAGCAGCTTGGGGTGGGATTCAAACACCGGGGAGCTGTTTTTT.

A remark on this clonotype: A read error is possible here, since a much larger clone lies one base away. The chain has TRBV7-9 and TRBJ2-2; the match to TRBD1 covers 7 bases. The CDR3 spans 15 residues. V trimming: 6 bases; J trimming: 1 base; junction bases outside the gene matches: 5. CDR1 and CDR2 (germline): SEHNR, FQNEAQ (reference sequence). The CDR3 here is CASRNRDRNTGELFF. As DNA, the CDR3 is TGTGCCAGCAGAAACCGGGACAGGAACACCGGGGAGCTGTTTTTT.

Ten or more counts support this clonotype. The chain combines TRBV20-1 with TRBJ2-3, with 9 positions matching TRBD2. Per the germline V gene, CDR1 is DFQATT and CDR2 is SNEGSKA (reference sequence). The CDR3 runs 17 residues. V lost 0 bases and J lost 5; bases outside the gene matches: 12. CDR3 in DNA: TGCAGTGCTAGAGATTCCCATATAGCGGGAGACGTAGATACGCAGTATTTT. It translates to CSARDSHIAGDVDTQYF.

CDR3 nucleotide sequence: TGCGCCAGCAGCAGGACTGAGACCCAAGAGACCCAGTACTTC. Its protein is CASSRTETQETQYF. This sequence joins TRBV4-1 and TRBJ2-5; tentatively, D is TRBD2 (5 bases). V dropped 5 bases and J dropped 1 base, with 11 bases sitting between them. The germline CDR1 and CDR2 sequences are MGHRA and YSYEKL. The CDR3 loop spans 14 amino acids.

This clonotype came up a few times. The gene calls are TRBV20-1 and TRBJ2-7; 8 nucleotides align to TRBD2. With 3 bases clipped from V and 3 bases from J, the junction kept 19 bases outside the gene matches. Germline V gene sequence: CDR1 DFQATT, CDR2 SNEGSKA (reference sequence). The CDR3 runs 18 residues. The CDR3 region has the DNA TGCAGTGCTAGGGTATACGGGAGGGCCGGGTATGGGATCTACGAGCAGTACTTC. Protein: CSARVYGRAGYGIYEQYF.

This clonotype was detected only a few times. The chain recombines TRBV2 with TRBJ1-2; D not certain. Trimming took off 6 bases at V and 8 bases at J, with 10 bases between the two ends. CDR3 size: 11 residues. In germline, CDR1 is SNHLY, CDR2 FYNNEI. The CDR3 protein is CASSHGNGYTF. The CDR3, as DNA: TGTGCCAGCAGCCACGGGAACGGCTACACCTTC.

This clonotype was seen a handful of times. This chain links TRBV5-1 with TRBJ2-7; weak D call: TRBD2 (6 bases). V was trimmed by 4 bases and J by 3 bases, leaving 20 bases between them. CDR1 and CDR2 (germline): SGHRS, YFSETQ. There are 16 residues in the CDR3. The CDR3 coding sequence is TGCGCCAGCAGCCCCCGGGAGCCCGAGAGGGGCTACGAGCAGTACTTC. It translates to CASSPREPERGYEQYF.

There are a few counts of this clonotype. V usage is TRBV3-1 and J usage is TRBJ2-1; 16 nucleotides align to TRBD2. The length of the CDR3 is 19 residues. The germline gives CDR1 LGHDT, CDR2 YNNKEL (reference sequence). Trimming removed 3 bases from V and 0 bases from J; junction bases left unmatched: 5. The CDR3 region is CASSQAGTSGRVSYNEQFF. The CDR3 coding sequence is TGTGCCAGCAGCCAGGCCGGGACTAGCGGGAGGGTCTCCTACAATGAGCAGTTCTTC.

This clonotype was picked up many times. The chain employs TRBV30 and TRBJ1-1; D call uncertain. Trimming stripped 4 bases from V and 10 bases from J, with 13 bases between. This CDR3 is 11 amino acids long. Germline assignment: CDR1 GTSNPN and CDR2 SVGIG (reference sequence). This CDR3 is CAWTWGVGAFF. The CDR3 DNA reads TGTGCCTGGACGTGGGGAGTCGGAGCTTTCTTT.